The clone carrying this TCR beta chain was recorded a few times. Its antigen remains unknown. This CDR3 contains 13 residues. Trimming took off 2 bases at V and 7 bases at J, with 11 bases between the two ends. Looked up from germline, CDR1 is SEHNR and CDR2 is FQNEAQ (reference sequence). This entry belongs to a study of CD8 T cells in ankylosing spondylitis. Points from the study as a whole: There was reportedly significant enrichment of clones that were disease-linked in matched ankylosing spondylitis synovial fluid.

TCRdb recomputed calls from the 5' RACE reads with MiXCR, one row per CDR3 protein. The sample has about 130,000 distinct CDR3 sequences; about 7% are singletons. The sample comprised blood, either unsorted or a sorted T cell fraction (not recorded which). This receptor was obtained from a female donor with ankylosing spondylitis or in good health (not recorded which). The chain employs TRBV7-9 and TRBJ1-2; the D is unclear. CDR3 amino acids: CASSLLEGGGYTF. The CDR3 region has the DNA TGTGCCAGCAGCTTATTAGAGGGTGGTGGCTACACCTTC.